This T cell receptor beta chain was retrieved from a study of T cells in Graves' hyperthyroidism and ophthalmopathy. There were TCR beta CDR3 regions amplified from RNA transcripts. RT-PCR in the first round (using the HTBI primer set) targeted the TCR CDR3. MiXCR, applied by TCRdb to the multiplex PCR reads, yields one record per CDR3 protein. This sample has about 400,000 distinct CDR3 sequences, with roughly 15% found just once. This clonotype was seen only a few times. The J segment lost 14 bases and the V segment lost 1 base, leaving 3 bases of the junction unmatched. The CDR3 is made up of 12 amino acids.

The sequence came from a man aged 18 to 29 with Graves' ophthalmopathy. Specimen: blood. This chain joins TRBV12-3 or TRBV12-4 and TRBJ2-1, with 9 bases lining up with TRBD2. CDR3 loop: CASSLDGTSKFF. The DNA of the CDR3 is TGTGCCAGCAGTTTAGACGGGACTAGCAAGTTCTTC.